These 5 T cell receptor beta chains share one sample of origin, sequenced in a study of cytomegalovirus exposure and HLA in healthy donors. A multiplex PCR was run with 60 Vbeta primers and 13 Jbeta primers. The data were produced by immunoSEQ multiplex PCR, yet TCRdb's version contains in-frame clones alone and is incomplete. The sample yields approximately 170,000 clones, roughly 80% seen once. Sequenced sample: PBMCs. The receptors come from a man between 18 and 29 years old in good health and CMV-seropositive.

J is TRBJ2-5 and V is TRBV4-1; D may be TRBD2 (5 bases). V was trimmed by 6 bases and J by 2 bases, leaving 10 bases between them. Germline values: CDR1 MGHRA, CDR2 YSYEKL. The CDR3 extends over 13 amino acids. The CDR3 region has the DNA TGCGCCAGCAGTAGAGGGATACAAGAGACCCAGTACTTC. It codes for CASSRGIQETQYF.

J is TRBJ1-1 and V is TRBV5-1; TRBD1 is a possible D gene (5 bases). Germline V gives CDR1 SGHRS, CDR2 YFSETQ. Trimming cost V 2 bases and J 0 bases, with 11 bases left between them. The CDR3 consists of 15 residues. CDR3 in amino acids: CASSFDSDMNTEAFF. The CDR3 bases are TGCGCCAGCAGCTTTGACAGCGACATGAACACTGAAGCTTTCTTT.

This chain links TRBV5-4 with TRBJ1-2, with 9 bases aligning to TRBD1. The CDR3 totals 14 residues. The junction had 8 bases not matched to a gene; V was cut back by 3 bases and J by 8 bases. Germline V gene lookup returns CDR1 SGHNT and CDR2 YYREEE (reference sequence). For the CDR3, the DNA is TGTGCCAGCAGCTCCCGGGACAGGGCTTCAGGCTACACCTTC. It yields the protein CASSSRDRASGYTF.

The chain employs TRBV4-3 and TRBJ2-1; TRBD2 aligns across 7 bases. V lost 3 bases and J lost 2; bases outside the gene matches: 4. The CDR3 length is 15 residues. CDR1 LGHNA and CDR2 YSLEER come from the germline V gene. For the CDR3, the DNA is TGCGCCAGCAGCCAGGCGGGAGCCCCCTACAATGAGCAGTTCTTC. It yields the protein CASSQAGAPYNEQFF.

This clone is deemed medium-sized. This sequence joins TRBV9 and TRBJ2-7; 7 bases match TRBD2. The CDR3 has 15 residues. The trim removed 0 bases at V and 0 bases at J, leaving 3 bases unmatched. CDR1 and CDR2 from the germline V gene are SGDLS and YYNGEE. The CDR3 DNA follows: TGTGCCAGCAGCGTAGCGCTAGCGGCCTCCTACGAGCAGTACTTC. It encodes CASSVALAASYEQYF. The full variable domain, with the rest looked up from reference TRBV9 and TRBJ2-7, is DSGVTQTPKHLITATGQRVTLRCSPRSGDLSVYWYQQSLDQGLQFLIQYYNGEERAKGNILERFSAQQFPDLHSELNLSSLELGDSALYFCASSVALAASYEQYFGPGTRLTVT.